Sequencing of this T cell receptor (beta chain) was carried out in a study of vaccination and CD4 T cells after COVID-19. Findings and caveats of the study: Early post-infection timepoints were missing, and relatively few convalescent patients were studied.

Scientists ran DNA taken from cultured CD4+ T cells through the Oncomine TCR Beta short-read assay for sequencing. TCRdb re-called the PCR reads through MiXCR, storing one row per CDR3 protein. Of about 18,000 distinct CDR3 sequences listed, approximately 50% are singletons. This clonotype came up a few times. The target antigen is unknown. Time point given: late sampling 161 to 241 days after vaccination in three convalescent patients. As for treatment: roughly ten-day PBMC culture with coronavirus spike peptide pools or control peptides (ViraFEST assay). Cell culture was performed with roughly 2 million PBMCs per well in the presence of approximately 9.8 IU/ml IL-2 and roughly 10 ug/ml peptide pools. Half of the medium was exchanged for fresh IL-2 medium, first on day 3 and then on day 7. With about 10 days of culture completed, CD4+ T cells were isolated by negative selection. Germline assignment: CDR1 MNHNS and CDR2 SASEGT. The CDR3 contains 15 residues. Trimming left V 7 bases short and J 1 base short, with 16 bases between.

The sequence was obtained from a human donor who had recovered from COVID-19. The J gene is TRBJ1-1, the V gene TRBV6-1, with TRBD1 as a possible D gene (6 bases). The material sequenced was CD4+ T cells from blood, cultured in vitro, taken about 7 months after SARS-CoV-2 vaccination. The CDR3 nucleotides are TGTGCCAGCATAGGTCGACAGGAAGGGAACACTGAAGCTTTCTTT. It yields the protein CASIGRQEGNTEAFF.